Listed below are T cell receptor beta chains from one sample, sequenced in a study of blood T cell repertoires in COVID-19. Measured with immunoSEQ multiplex PCR; TCRdb has only the in-frame clones, and not every one. In the table there are a few hundred thousand clones, roughly 90% of which are singletons. Sequences were obtained from PBMCs or T cells enriched from blood (not recorded which). Receptor source: a middle-aged woman who had been exposed to COVID-19. Both conserved end residues are part of each CDR3. Each record gives: J gene, D gene, V gene, clone size, CDR3 DNA, CDR3 protein. A D gene is named only where the DNA matches it firmly. Not every row has a clone size; where given, it reads once, few, many or a size class.

j_gene: TRBJ1-1; d_gene: TRBD1; v_gene: TRBV12-3/TRBV12-4; abundance: once; CDR3nt: TGTGCCAGCAGGACCCGAGGGGGCAAAGCTTTCTTT; CDR3aa: CASRTRGGKAFF
j_gene: TRBJ1-3; d_gene: TRBD1; v_gene: TRBV5-1; abundance: NA; CDR3nt: TGCGCCAGCAGTCAGTTGGGACAGGGGGTAAACACCATATATTTT; CDR3aa: CASSQLGQGVNTIYF
j_gene: TRBJ2-2; d_gene: TRBD2; v_gene: TRBV19; abundance: NA; CDR3nt: TGTGCCAGTAGTCCCCGGGGGTTCCGGGGGGGGAACACCGGGGAGCTGTTTTTT; CDR3aa: CASSPRGFRGGNTGELFF
j_gene: TRBJ1-5; d_gene: NA; v_gene: TRBV7-6; abundance: NA; CDR3nt: TGTGCCAGCAGCTTAGGCGTCAGCAATCAGCCCCAGCATTTT; CDR3aa: CASSLGVSNQPQHF
j_gene: TRBJ1-4; d_gene: NA; v_gene: TRBV7-9; abundance: NA; CDR3nt: TGTGCCAGCAGCTTAGAAGGTTGGGGCAGGTATAATGAAAAACTGTTTTTT; CDR3aa: CASSLEGWGRYNEKLFF
j_gene: TRBJ2-2; d_gene: NA; v_gene: TRBV19; abundance: NA; CDR3nt: TGTGCCAGTACTAGGACCGGGGAGCTGTTTTTT; CDR3aa: CASTRTGELFF
j_gene: TRBJ1-3; d_gene: NA; v_gene: TRBV5-5; abundance: NA; CDR3nt: TGTGCCAGCAGCTTGGCATCCACTGGAAACACCATATATTTT; CDR3aa: CASSLASTGNTIYF
j_gene: TRBJ1-5; d_gene: NA; v_gene: TRBV11-2; abundance: NA; CDR3nt: TGTGCCGTCTTAAAGAGGGGCAGGGAGGATCAGCCCCAGCATTTT; CDR3aa: CAVLKRGREDQPQHF
j_gene: TRBJ2-5; d_gene: NA; v_gene: TRBV7-2; abundance: NA; CDR3nt: TGTGCCAGCAGCTTACGGCGGGGACAAGAGACCCAGTACTTC; CDR3aa: CASSLRRGQETQYF
j_gene: TRBJ1-1; d_gene: NA; v_gene: TRBV5-4; abundance: once; CDR3nt: TGTGCCAGCAGCACGCAGGGGCCAGGTGAAGCTTTCTTT; CDR3aa: CASSTQGPGEAFF
j_gene: TRBJ2-3; d_gene: NA; v_gene: TRBV5-1; abundance: NA; CDR3nt: TGCGCCAGCAGCGGAGGGGCTTACACAGATACGCAGTATTTT; CDR3aa: CASSGGAYTDTQYF
j_gene: TRBJ1-6; d_gene: TRBD1; v_gene: TRBV14; abundance: NA; CDR3nt: TGTGCCAGCAGCCACGACCAAGGGACAGGAGACCATTCACCCCTCCACTTT; CDR3aa: CASSHDQGTGDHSPLHF
j_gene: TRBJ1-1; d_gene: NA; v_gene: TRBV10-3; abundance: NA; CDR3nt: TGTGCCATCAGTGTAGGGGGATTAGGCACTGAAGCTTTCTTT; CDR3aa: CAISVGGLGTEAFF
j_gene: TRBJ2-1; d_gene: TRBD2; v_gene: TRBV3-1/TRBV3-2; abundance: NA; CDR3nt: TGTGCCAGCAGCCATTCCCCGGGACTAGCGGGGGGCAGCTCCTACAATGAGCAGTTCTTC; CDR3aa: CASSHSPGLAGGSSYNEQFF
j_gene: TRBJ1-1; d_gene: NA; v_gene: TRBV10-3; abundance: NA; CDR3nt: TGTGCCATCAGTGAGTCGACAGTGAACACTGAAGCTTTCTTT; CDR3aa: CAISESTVNTEAFF
j_gene: TRBJ1-3; d_gene: NA; v_gene: TRBV5-1; abundance: NA; CDR3nt: TGCGCCAGCAGCCTCTCCGGCTCTGGAAACACCATATATTTT; CDR3aa: CASSLSGSGNTIYF
j_gene: TRBJ2-7; d_gene: TRBD1; v_gene: TRBV30; abundance: many; CDR3nt: TGTGCCTGGAAACAGGGGACCTACGAGCAGTACTTC; CDR3aa: CAWKQGTYEQYF
j_gene: TRBJ2-1; d_gene: TRBD2; v_gene: TRBV7-9; abundance: NA; CDR3nt: TGTGCCAGCAGCTTATTTACTAGCGGGGCTTTCTTC; CDR3aa: CASSLFTSGAFF
j_gene: TRBJ1-2; d_gene: NA; v_gene: TRBV7-8; abundance: NA; CDR3nt: TGTGCCAGCAGCTTAGATGAGTTCTATGGCTACACCTTC; CDR3aa: CASSLDEFYGYTF
j_gene: TRBJ1-6; d_gene: TRBD1; v_gene: TRBV7-9; abundance: NA; CDR3nt: TGTGCCAGCAGCGCCCCCAAGACAGGGGTGGGGAATTCACCCCTCCACTTT; CDR3aa: CASSAPKTGVGNSPLHF
j_gene: TRBJ1-2; d_gene: TRBD1; v_gene: TRBV7-9; abundance: NA; CDR3nt: TGTGCCAGCAGTTCACTAACAGGGGCGAACTCCTATGGCTACACCTTC; CDR3aa: CASSSLTGANSYGYTF
j_gene: TRBJ1-2; d_gene: NA; v_gene: TRBV5-5; abundance: few; CDR3nt: TGTGCCAGCAGCTTGGGGTCCGGGGCTAACTATGGCTACACCTTC; CDR3aa: CASSLGSGANYGYTF
j_gene: TRBJ1-5; d_gene: NA; v_gene: TRBV21-1; abundance: NA; CDR3nt: TGTGCCAGCAGCAACGGACGGGCAGGGTACGAGCCCCAGCATTTT; CDR3aa: CASSNGRAGYEPQHF
j_gene: TRBJ1-5; d_gene: TRBD1; v_gene: TRBV25-1; abundance: NA; CDR3nt: TGTGCCACCGGGACAGGGGGCGCGAATCAGCCCCAGCATTTT; CDR3aa: CATGTGGANQPQHF
j_gene: TRBJ1-2; d_gene: NA; v_gene: TRBV2; abundance: NA; CDR3nt: TGTGCCAGCAGTGAATGGGGCAGGGCTAACTATGGCTACACCTTC; CDR3aa: CASSEWGRANYGYTF
j_gene: TRBJ2-1; d_gene: TRBD2; v_gene: TRBV10-1; abundance: NA; CDR3nt: TGCGCCAGCAGTGAGTATCCTAGCGGGAGTGTCTCCTACAATGAGCAGTTCTTC; CDR3aa: CASSEYPSGSVSYNEQFF
j_gene: TRBJ2-7; d_gene: NA; v_gene: TRBV11-2; abundance: few; CDR3nt: TGTGCCAGCAGTTACACCGGGTCTTCCTACGAGCAGTACTTC; CDR3aa: CASSYTGSSYEQYF
j_gene: TRBJ1-6; d_gene: NA; v_gene: TRBV19; abundance: NA; CDR3nt: TGTGCCAGTAGTAGATTAAGAGATAATTCACCCCTCCACTTT; CDR3aa: CASSRLRDNSPLHF
j_gene: TRBJ1-2; d_gene: TRBD1; v_gene: TRBV30; abundance: NA; CDR3nt: TGTGCCTGCGGACAGGGTTCAATTTATGGCTACACCTTC; CDR3aa: CACGQGSIYGYTF
j_gene: TRBJ1-2; d_gene: NA; v_gene: TRBV5-6; abundance: NA; CDR3nt: TGTGCCAGCAGCTTGGGCAGTAACTATGGCTACACCTTC; CDR3aa: CASSLGSNYGYTF
j_gene: TRBJ1-6; d_gene: NA; v_gene: TRBV28; abundance: NA; CDR3nt: TGTGCCAGCAGTTCTGCCGGGGGGGGTTGGAATTCACCCCTCCACTTT; CDR3aa: CASSSAGGGWNSPLHF
j_gene: TRBJ2-7; d_gene: TRBD1; v_gene: TRBV9; abundance: NA; CDR3nt: TGTGCCAGCAGCGTAGGACCCGTAGACAGGGACTACGAGCAGTACTTC; CDR3aa: CASSVGPVDRDYEQYF
j_gene: TRBJ1-5; d_gene: TRBD1; v_gene: TRBV18; abundance: few; CDR3nt: TGTGCCAGCTCACTTCGACAGGGGACCCTCGGGGGCAATCAGCCCCAGCATTTT; CDR3aa: CASSLRQGTLGGNQPQHF
j_gene: TRBJ2-3; d_gene: TRBD2; v_gene: TRBV19; abundance: NA; CDR3nt: TGTGCCAGTAGTATATTAGCGGGAGGAACAGATACGCAGTATTTT; CDR3aa: CASSILAGGTDTQYF
j_gene: TRBJ2-3; d_gene: NA; v_gene: TRBV14; abundance: NA; CDR3nt: TGTGCCAGCAGCCCCCGGGGTTACACAGATACGCAGTATTTT; CDR3aa: CASSPRGYTDTQYF